This T cell receptor (beta chain) was captured by sequencing in a study of blood T cell repertoires in COVID-19. Study background: Sample material is recorded as cDNA or gDNA derived from T cells, B-cell-depleted T cells, or PBMCs.

Germline CDR1 and CDR2: LNHNV and YYDKDF (reference sequence). Trimming pared 7 bases from V and 2 bases from J, leaving 11 bases between. This CDR3 spans 14 amino acids. The authors' processing: Estimation of nucleated cell counts was performed using reference gene primer amplification. The table came from immunoSEQ multiplex PCR; TCRdb's copy has only in-frame clones and leaves some out. V and J calls and clone size come straight from that table; D and trimming were deduced from the DNA. This sample carries approximately 360,000 clones, 87% of them seen once, and the ten largest clones take about 1.9%. Participants reported their clinical history, and cohort assignment relied on those reports.

Sequenced sample: PBMCs or T cells enriched from blood (not recorded which). This receptor was obtained from a man between 35 and 55 years old in a cohort exposed to, infected with or recovered from COVID-19 (not recorded which). This sequence joins TRBV15 and TRBJ1-4, with D unresolved. The CDR3 loop is CATTVRATNEKLFF. The CDR3 DNA follows: TGTGCCACCACCGTGAGGGCGACTAATGAAAAACTGTTTTTT. The complete variable domain, with remaining parts taken from reference TRBV15 and TRBJ1-4, reads DAMVIQNPRYQVTQFGKPVTLSCSQTLNHNVMYWYQQKSSQAPKLLFHYYDKDFNNEADTPDNFQSRRPNTSFCFLDIRSPGLGDTAMYLCATTVRATNEKLFFGSGTQLSVL.